These 14 T cell receptor beta chains were all obtained from the same sample, sequenced in a study of T cell clonality in common variable immunodeficiency. Assay used: immunoSEQ multiplex PCR; TCRdb lists only in-frame clones, some missing. This sample carries fewer than 70,000 clones, none of them present only once. The source material was peripheral blood mononuclear cells. These receptors came from a person between 18 and 75 years old in good health.

This clone was found many times. Read coverage stops 3 residues before the CDR3 terminus; the germline J gene supplies the remainder. This chain uses TRBV19 with TRBJ1-5; 8 positions agree with TRBD1. V lost 3 bases, J lost 2 bases, and 0 bases stayed unmatched. The CDR3 consists of 14 residues. Germline V gene data show CDR1 as LNHDA and CDR2 as SQIVND (reference sequence). The part of the CDR3 DNA that was read is TGTGCCAGTAGTATGGGACAGGGCAATCAGCCC. This sequence encodes CASSMGQGNQP. Given in full, the CDR3 is CASSMGQGNQPQHF.

In its sample, this clone was seen many times. The CDR3 end is not reached by the read, which stops 3 residues before it; the germline J gene fills it in. This chain links TRBV28 with TRBJ2-2; the match to TRBD2 covers 15 bases. Germline CDR1 reads MDHEN; CDR2 reads SYDVKM. With V trimmed by 5 bases and J by 7 bases, 2 bases remained unmatched. The CDR3 is made up of 15 amino acids. The CDR3 region is CASSGTSGRFGELFF. The CDR3 bases that were read are TGTGCCAGCAGTGGGACTAGCGGGAGGTTCGGGGAG. The full variable domain, completed using reference TRBV28 and TRBJ2-2, is DVKVTQSSRYLVKRTGEKVFLECVQDMDHENMFWYRQDPGLGLRLIYFSYDVKMKEKGDIPEGYSVSREKKERFSLILESASTNQTSMYLCASSGTSGRFGELFFGEGSRLTVL.

This clone was observed many times. Read coverage stops 3 residues before the CDR3 terminus; the germline J gene supplies the remainder. V and J are TRBV5-6 and TRBJ2-5; 9 nucleotides line up with TRBD1. Germline V gene lookup returns CDR1 SGHDT and CDR2 YYEEEE. V was clipped by 4 bases and J by 7 bases; unmatched bases: 11. This CDR3 comprises 15 residues. CDR3 loop: CASSSGTGFSGTQYF. The CDR3 DNA, read in part, is TGTGCCAGCAGCAGCGGGACAGGGTTTTCGGGGACC. The whole variable domain, remainder taken from reference TRBV5-6 and TRBJ2-5, is DAGVTQSPTHLIKTRGQQVTLRCSPKSGHDTVSWYQQALGQGPQFIFQYYEEEERQRGNFPDRFSGHQFPNYSSELNVNALLLGDSALYLCASSSGTGFSGTQYFGPGTRLLVL.

This clone occurred many times. The CDR3 sequence: CASSPTGTGTRSYEQFF. The sequenced CDR3 bases are TGTGCCAGTAGTCCCACGGGCACCGGGACTAGGTCATATGAG. The V gene is TRBV19, the J gene TRBJ2-1; 8 nucleotides line up with TRBD2. The CDR3 end lies 3 residues beyond the end of the read and is filled in from the germline J gene. The CDR3 consists of 17 residues. The germline gives CDR1 LNHDA, CDR2 SQIVND (reference sequence). V was clipped by 5 bases and J by 8 bases; unmatched bases: 17.

This clone was recorded many times. The observed sequence ends 3 residues before the CDR3 terminus, with the missing tail filled in from the germline J gene. The chain recombines TRBV30 with TRBJ1-1; D not resolved. The germline gives CDR1 GTSNPN, CDR2 SVGIG (reference sequence). V was trimmed by 2 bases and J by 1 base, leaving 11 bases between them. The CDR3 has 14 residues. CDR3 sequence reads: CAWSPGVQNTEAFF. CDR3 DNA (partial): TGTGCCTGGAGTCCCGGGGTTCAGAACACTGAA.

This clone was seen more than once but under ten times. The sequence runs out 3 residues before the end of the CDR3; the remainder is reconstructed from the germline J gene. This chain uses TRBV2 with TRBJ1-5, with D possibly matching TRBD1 (5 bases). V gave up 5 bases and J gave up 6 bases, with 14 bases separating them. Germline V gene data show CDR1 as SNHLY and CDR2 as FYNNEI. The CDR3 length is 14 residues. The CDR3: CASSQTERSQPQHF. The covered CDR3 bases are TGTGCCAGCAGTCAGACAGAACGGAGTCAGCCC.

This clone was recorded at least ten times. The sequence runs out 3 residues before the end of the CDR3; the remainder is reconstructed from the germline J gene. V and J are TRBV5-1 and TRBJ2-5; D is possibly TRBD2 (6 bases). CDR3 length: 14 amino acids. The V gene's germline CDR1 is SGHRS and CDR2 YFSETQ. Between the trimmed V and J ends, which lost 2 bases and 0 bases, there was a span of 8 bases. The CDR3 here is CASSFGGYQETQYF. CDR3 DNA (partial): TGCGCCAGCAGCTTCGGAGGGTACCAAGAGACC.

This clone turned up a few times. The read stops 3 residues short of the end of the CDR3; the missing end is completed from the germline J gene. The J gene is TRBJ2-7, the V gene TRBV7-9; no reliable D call. In germline, CDR1 is SEHNR, CDR2 FQNEAQ (reference sequence). The V and J ends lost 2 bases and 4 bases respectively, with 9 bases between them. The CDR3 length is 13 residues. CDR3 DNA (partial): TGTGCCAGCAGCTTAAGCGAAGGATACGAG. This gives the protein CASSLSEGYE. The full-length CDR3 reads as CASSLSEGYEQYF.

This clone showed up just a few times. The DNA ends 3 residues before the CDR3 does, and the rest of the CDR3 is filled in from the germline J gene. The genes are TRBV11-3 and TRBJ2-7; TRBD1 might be the D (6 bases). Germline V gene lookup returns CDR1 SGHNT and CDR2 YENEEA. Trimming stripped 5 bases from V and 5 bases from J, with 16 bases between. The CDR3 loop spans 14 amino acids. The CDR3 is CASSPTTGLHEQYF. CDR3 bases read: TGTGCCAGCAGCCCGACCACAGGGCTCCACGAG.

This clone has ten or more counts. The read comes to an end 3 residues before the CDR3 does, leaving the germline J gene to fill in the end. This chain links TRBV18 with TRBJ2-7, with TRBD1 as a possible D gene (5 bases). The CDR3 runs to 13 residues. CDR1 is KGHSH and CDR2 is LQKENI in the germline V gene. Trimming removed 6 bases at V and 1 base at J, with 10 bases between. CDR3 sequence reads: CASSTDTSYEQYF. CDR3 DNA, as far as it was read: TGTGCCAGCTCGACGGACACTTCCTACGAG.

This clone was found many times. The read ends 3 residues before the CDR3 terminus; that terminus is restored from the germline J gene. The chain has TRBV7-3 and TRBJ2-3; perhaps TRBD1 as D (6 bases). This CDR3 is 14 amino acids long. Trimming stripped 5 bases from V and 0 bases from J, with 9 bases between. CDR1 and CDR2 from the germline V gene are SGHTA and FQGTGA. The CDR3 bases that were read are TGTGCCAGCAGCCGAGGGGGTAGCACAGATACG. It specifies CASSRGGSTDT. The entire CDR3 protein reads CASSRGGSTDTQYF.

About this clone itself: The CDR3 extends 3 residues past the end of the read, so its final part is completed from the germline J gene. This rearrangement joins TRBV11-3 to TRBJ2-5; 9 nucleotides align to TRBD1. The V gene end was trimmed by 4 bases and the J gene end by 5 bases; junction bases not matched to a gene: 8. CDR1 and CDR2 (germline): SGHNT, YENEEA. The CDR3 sequence is 15 residues long. CDR3 in amino acids: CASSYETGGRETQYF. The part of the CDR3 DNA that was read is TGTGCCAGCAGCTATGAGACAGGGGGTAGGGAGACC.

This clone was seen more than once but under ten times. The sequenced fragment ends 3 residues before the CDR3 boundary, so the rest is inferred from the germline J gene. The chain is built from TRBV5-5 and TRBJ2-1; 12 bases map to TRBD2. This CDR3 contains 15 residues. Germline loops: CDR1 SGHKS, CDR2 YYEKEE (reference sequence). V lost 4 bases, J lost 4 bases, and 3 bases stayed unmatched. The CDR3 region is CASSGLAGRYNEQFF. CDR3 DNA (partial): TGTGCCAGCAGCGGACTAGCGGGACGTTACAATGAG.

Ten or more counts support this clone. The read finishes 3 residues shy of the CDR3 end, and the germline J gene is used to complete it. The gene calls are TRBV29-1 and TRBJ2-7; D is unresolved. Looked up from germline, CDR1 is SQVTM and CDR2 is ANQGSEA. The CDR3 has 12 amino acids. Deletions cut 1 base from V and 2 bases from J, with 6 bases between. The DNA read from the CDR3 is TGCAGCGTTGAAGGGCTAGCCTACGAG. It specifies CSVEGLAYE. The CDR3 as a whole reads CSVEGLAYEQYF.